The rows below give T cell receptor beta chains drawn from one sample of a study of blood T cell repertoires in COVID-19. TCRdb's table, derived via immunoSEQ multiplex PCR, lists solely in-frame clones and lacks some. The sample has some 320,000 clones, 65% to 90% seen once. The sequenced sample consisted of peripheral blood. Source of these receptors: a human donor in a cohort sampled during active COVID-19. CDR3s include the opening cysteine and the closing phenylalanine or tryptophan. A D gene is named only where the DNA matches it firmly. Clone size is not always given. Where it is, it says once, few, many or a class for expanded clones.

TRBJ1-2	15	-	TRBV24-1	-	TGTGCCACCAGTGCCGCGGGGGGGGACCTCTATGGCTACACCTTC	CATSAAGGDLYGYTF
TRBJ2-7	13	few	TRBV30	-	TGTGCCTGGAGCCGCAGGATTTACTACGAGCAGTACTTC	CAWSRRIYYEQYF
TRBJ2-1	14	few	TRBV6-6	TRBD2	TGTGCCAGCAGCCTGCGGGGGGGTTACAATGAGCAGTTCTTC	CASSLRGGYNEQFF
TRBJ2-2	14	-	TRBV7-2	TRBD2	TGTGCCAGCAGCCATAGCGGGGGAACCGGGGAGCTGTTTTTT	CASSHSGGTGELFF
TRBJ1-1	12	-	TRBV30	TRBD1	TGTGCCTGGGGGGACAGAAAATATGAAGCTTTCTTT	CAWGDRKYEAFF
TRBJ1-2	15	-	TRBV3-1/TRBV3-2	-	TGTGCCAGCAGCCAATCCGGGAGTAATCACTATGGCTACACCTTC	CASSQSGSNHYGYTF
TRBJ1-2	14	-	TRBV9	-	TGTGCCAGCAGCGAGGATCGGACAGCCTATGGCTACACCTTC	CASSEDRTAYGYTF
TRBJ1-2	15	-	TRBV6-6	TRBD1	TGTGCCAGCAGTTCCGGGACAGGGGCCCACTATGGCTACACCTTC	CASSSGTGAHYGYTF
TRBJ1-1	13	-	TRBV6-1	-	TGTGCCAGCAGTGAAGCGCAAGGGGCCGAAGCTTTCTTT	CASSEAQGAEAFF
TRBJ2-7	15	-	TRBV12-5	-	TGTGCTAGTGGTTTCACCGGGACGGGACTTGAAGAGCAGTACTTC	CASGFTGTGLEEQYF
TRBJ2-2	12	-	TRBV12-3/TRBV12-4	-	TGTGCCAGCAGTTTATTAGAGGGGGAGCTGTTTTTT	CASSLLEGELFF
TRBJ1-5	14	-	TRBV6-5	-	TGTGCCAGCAGTAGACAGGTTAGCAATCAGCCCCAGCATTTT	CASSRQVSNQPQHF
TRBJ2-3	17	once	TRBV24-1	-	TGTGCCACCAGTGATTTGCAAGGGGGGGGATACACAGATACGCAGTATTTT	CATSDLQGGGYTDTQYF
TRBJ1-3	16	-	TRBV3-1/TRBV3-2	-	TGTGCCAGCAGTCCCAAAGGGAGCTACTCTGGAAACACCATATATTTT	CASSPKGSYSGNTIYF
TRBJ1-2	14	many	TRBV12-2	-	TGTGCAAGTCGCTCACCGGGACAGGGGAAAGGCTACACCTTC	CASRSPGQGKGYTF
TRBJ1-5	16	-	TRBV5-1	TRBD1	TGCGCCAGCAGCCTTACGCCGGGACAGGGAAATCAGCCCCAGCATTTT	CASSLTPGQGNQPQHF
TRBJ1-6	16	-	TRBV27	-	TGTGCCAGCAGTCCCGGGTTCCGCTCCTATAATTCACCCCTCCACTTT	CASSPGFRSYNSPLHF
TRBJ1-1	14	-	TRBV14	TRBD1	TGTGCCAGCAGCCAAGCGACAGGGGGCATGGTGACTTTCTTT	CASSQATGGMVTFF
TRBJ1-4	16	-	TRBV5-6	-	TGTGCCAGCAGCTTCGGGGCAATGGGAGGGGATGAAAAACTGTTTTTT	CASSFGAMGGDEKLFF
TRBJ2-3	15	-	TRBV5-1	-	TGCGCCAGCAGCTTGGCCCTATCTAGCACAGATACGCAGTATTTT	CASSLALSSTDTQYF
TRBJ2-2	17	-	TRBV30	-	TGTGCCTGGAGTGTAGGGAGCAAAGTCGCGAACACCGGGGAGCTGTTTTTT	CAWSVGSKVANTGELFF
TRBJ1-5	16	-	TRBV6-1	-	TGTGCCAGCAGTGAAGGTGGGCCAGCCCACAATCAGCCCCAGCATTTT	CASSEGGPAHNQPQHF
TRBJ2-6	16	-	TRBV30	TRBD1	TGTGCCTGGTACGGACAGGGGGCTTTAGGGGCCAACGTCCTGACTTTC	CAWYGQGALGANVLTF
TRBJ2-7	14	once	TRBV29-1	TRBD1	TGCAGCGCCGAAACAGGGGGTGCCTACTACGAGCAGTACTTC	CSAETGGAYYEQYF
TRBJ1-4	14	few	TRBV5-1	TRBD1	TGCGCCAGCAGCTTGGGACAGGGGGCCGGAAAACTGTTTTTT	CASSLGQGAGKLFF
TRBJ2-3	17	-	TRBV5-1	TRBD1	TGCGCCAGCAGCTTGACCGGGACAGGGGGGAGCACAGATACGCAGTATTTT	CASSLTGTGGSTDTQYF
TRBJ2-3	13	-	TRBV7-3	-	TGTGCCAGCAGCCGCCTACAGGCGGATACGCAGTATTTT	CASSRLQADTQYF
TRBJ1-2	14	-	TRBV7-2	TRBD1	TGTGCCAGCAGCCTCGACAGGGCGGGCTATGGCTACACCTTC	CASSLDRAGYGYTF
TRBJ2-7	13	-	TRBV29-1	TRBD1	TGCAGCGTTACGGGACAGGGAACCTACGAGCAGTACTTC	CSVTGQGTYEQYF
TRBJ2-5	14	-	TRBV4-2	-	TGTGCCAGCAGCCAAGAGACAGGTCAAGAGACCCAGTACTTC	CASSQETGQETQYF
TRBJ2-3	16	-	TRBV6-4	TRBD2	TGTGCCAGCAGTGACACAGCGGGGGGGTCCGGAGATACGCAGTATTTT	CASSDTAGGSGDTQYF
TRBJ1-5	15	-	TRBV19	-	TGTGCCAGTAGGGGCGGACAGCCTCTCAATCAGCCCCAGCATTTT	CASRGGQPLNQPQHF
TRBJ1-1	13	-	TRBV30	-	TGTGCCTGGAGTGTAATAGAGAACACTGAAGCTTTCTTT	CAWSVIENTEAFF
TRBJ1-1	15	-	TRBV4-1	-	TGCGCCAGCAGCCAAGGAGGGGCAGGGGTGACTGAAGCTTTCTTT	CASSQGGAGVTEAFF
TRBJ2-7	16	-	TRBV2	TRBD2	TGTGCCAGCAGTGGATTAGCGGGGGAGCTTCCCTACGAGCAGTACTTC	CASSGLAGELPYEQYF
TRBJ1-6	17	-	TRBV18	-	TGTGCCAGCTCACCAATACAGGGTAGCTCCTATAATTCACCCCTCCACTTT	CASSPIQGSSYNSPLHF